Following are 14 T cell receptor beta chains from one sample sequenced in a study of T cells in Graves' hyperthyroidism and ophthalmopathy. Amplification yielded TCR beta CDR3 regions, with RNA transcripts as the source. A set of HTBI primers served as the primers for a first-round RT-PCR of the TCR CDR3. MiXCR, applied by TCRdb to the multiplex PCR reads, yields one record per CDR3 protein. Of around 420,000 distinct CDR3 sequences in the sample, approximately 15% are singletons; the top ten hold 5.3%. Sequenced material: blood. These receptors came from a young woman with Graves' hyperthyroidism.

In this sample, this clonotype turned up a few times. The rearrangement joins TRBV5-1 to TRBJ2-2; 10 bases are a match to TRBD2. Germline CDR1 is SGHRS and CDR2 is YFSETQ. This CDR3 contains 17 residues. V shed 4 bases and J 3 bases; nucleotides not matched to a gene: 9. CDR3 sequence reads: CASSQEALAGDTGELFF. The CDR3 DNA is TGCGCCAGCAGCCAGGAGGCGCTAGCGGGAGACACCGGGGAGCTGTTTTTT.

This clonotype was observed a handful of times. This chain connects TRBV6-1 to TRBJ2-7, with D possibly TRBD1 on 6 matching bases. The CDR3 runs to 12 residues. CDR1 MNHNS and CDR2 SASEGT come from the germline V gene. The V and J ends lost 8 bases and 0 bases respectively, with 8 bases between them. This CDR3 is CASQGHSYEQYF. As DNA, the CDR3 is TGTGCCAGCCAGGGACACTCCTACGAGCAGTACTTC.

This clonotype appeared a few times. The chain carries TRBV30 and TRBJ2-7; D unclear. Per germline, CDR1 GTSNPN and CDR2 SVGIG (reference sequence). The CDR3 length is 13 residues. V was trimmed by 2 bases and J by 2 bases, leaving 10 bases between them. Here the CDR3 DNA reads TGTGCCTGGAGTTTCGGGCAGGCCTACGAGCAGTACTTC. This sequence encodes CAWSFGQAYEQYF.

This clonotype was counted at least ten times. This sequence joins TRBV9 and TRBJ1-1, with 8 bases identical to TRBD1. The CDR3 extends over 15 amino acids. Per germline, CDR1 SGDLS and CDR2 YYNGEE. Losses at the gene ends were 4 bases for V and 0 bases for J; bases not matched to a gene: 5. CDR3 region: CASSPRTGLNTEAFF. The CDR3 DNA reads as TGTGCCAGCAGCCCTCGGACAGGGCTGAACACTGAAGCTTTCTTT.

This clonotype was counted many times. The rearrangement joins TRBV6-1 to TRBJ2-5; D may be TRBD1 or TRBD2 (5 bases each). The germline gives CDR1 MNHNS, CDR2 SASEGT. The CDR3 sequence is 13 residues long. V was shortened by 4 bases and J by 2 bases, with 8 bases between the two germline ends. The CDR3 protein is CASSGDAQETQYF. The CDR3 DNA reads as TGTGCCAGCAGTGGGGACGCTCAAGAGACCCAGTACTTC.

This clonotype came up many times. CDR3 sequence reads: CASSPTGNTEAFF. The CDR3 nucleotides read TGTGCCAGCAGCCCTACAGGGAACACTGAAGCTTTCTTT. The chain combines TRBV18 with TRBJ1-1; D is perhaps TRBD1 (5 bases). Deletions cut 8 bases from V and 1 base from J, with 11 bases between. Germline CDR1 and CDR2: KGHSH and LQKENI. CDR3 size: 13 residues.

This clonotype was counted many times. The rearrangement links TRBV2 to TRBJ1-6; 8 bases map to TRBD1. With 10 bases clipped from V and 4 bases from J, the junction kept 9 bases outside the gene matches. The CDR3 is 15 amino acids. In germline, CDR1 is SNHLY, CDR2 FYNNEI. In DNA, the CDR3 is TGTGCCACCAGCCGGGACAGGACATATAATTCACCCCTCCACTTT. Its translation is CATSRDRTYNSPLHF.

This sequence joins TRBV19 and TRBJ2-2, with D possibly TRBD2 on 6 matching bases. The V end was cut by 5 bases, the J end by 6 bases, with 13 bases between. The germline V gene has CDR1 LNHDA and CDR2 SQIVND (reference sequence). The CDR3 is made up of 14 amino acids. The CDR3 spells CASSFQGGAGELFF. In DNA, the CDR3 is TGTGCCAGTAGTTTTCAGGGAGGCGCCGGGGAGCTGTTTTTT.

This clonotype was found many times. The chain couples TRBV7-2 to TRBJ1-1, with 7 bases aligning to TRBD1. V was pared by 5 bases and J by 2 bases, with 8 bases of the junction left unmatched. The CDR3 consists of 15 residues. The germline gives CDR1 SGHTA, CDR2 FQGNSA. CDR3 sequence reads: CASSRDRAVNTEAFF. The CDR3 DNA reads TGTGCCAGCAGCCGTGACAGGGCCGTTAACACTGAAGCTTTCTTT.

The rearrangement joins TRBV7-9 to TRBJ1-1; no clear D gene. This CDR3 is 13 amino acids long. The ends were cut back, 6 bases at V and 0 bases at J, with 8 bases in the middle. CDR1 and CDR2 (germline): SEHNR, FQNEAQ (reference sequence). The CDR3 DNA reads TGTGCCAGCAGGGCTGATATGAACACTGAAGCTTTCTTT. Its translation is CASRADMNTEAFF.

The sample holds many counts of this clonotype. The chain joins TRBV28 to TRBJ2-1; tentative D call: TRBD1 (5 bases). The length of the CDR3 is 16 residues. V lost 3 bases and J lost 2, with 14 bases in between. The germline CDR1 and CDR2 sequences are MDHEN and SYDVKM. The CDR3 DNA reads TGTGCCAGCAGTTTCAGACAGCCTGGCACCTACAATGAGCAGTTCTTC. Amino acids: CASSFRQPGTYNEQFF.

This clonotype was counted only a few times. The J gene is TRBJ1-5, the V gene TRBV20-1, with TRBD1 as a possible D gene (6 bases). Between the trimmed V and J ends, which lost 6 bases and 4 bases, there was a span of 16 bases. Germline values: CDR1 DFQATT, CDR2 SNEGSKA (reference sequence). CDR3 length: 14 residues. The CDR3 protein is CSARKGGGNQPQHF. The CDR3 nucleotides read TGCAGTGCCAGGAAAGGGGGGGGGAATCAGCCCCAGCATTTT.

As regards this clonotype: Germline and junction disagree at one end, which may indicate a read error. The chain combines TRBV20-1 with TRBJ2-7; D may be TRBD2 (5 bases). CDR1 is DFQATT, CDR2 SNEGSKA, per germline (reference sequence). The CDR3 consists of 15 residues. The CDR3 region is CNARDPRRAVHEQYF. For the CDR3, the DNA is TGCAATGCTAGAGATCCTAGGCGGGCTGTGCACGAGCAGTACTTC.

This clonotype was seen only a few times. V is TRBV19 and J is TRBJ2-2, with 9 bases aligning to TRBD2. This CDR3 contains 15 residues. CDR1 is LNHDA and CDR2 is SQIVND in the germline V gene (reference sequence). V was clipped by 3 bases and J by 5 bases; unmatched bases: 4. CDR3 DNA sequence: TGTGCCAGTAGTATGTTGAGCGGGGGGACCGGGGAGCTGTTTTTT. Its protein product is CASSMLSGGTGELFF.